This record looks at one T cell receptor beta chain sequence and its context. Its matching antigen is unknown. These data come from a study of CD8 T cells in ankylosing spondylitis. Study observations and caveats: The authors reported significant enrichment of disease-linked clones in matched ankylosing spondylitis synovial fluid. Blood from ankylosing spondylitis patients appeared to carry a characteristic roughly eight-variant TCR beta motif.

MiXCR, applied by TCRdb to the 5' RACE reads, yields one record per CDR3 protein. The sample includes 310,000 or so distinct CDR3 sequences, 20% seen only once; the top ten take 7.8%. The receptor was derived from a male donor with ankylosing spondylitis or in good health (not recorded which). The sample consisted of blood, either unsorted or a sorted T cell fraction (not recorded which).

The CDR3 region is CSAIGTGGAGYTF. DNA of the CDR3: TGCAGTGCTATCGGCACCGGGGGAGCTGGCTACACCTTC. The chain couples TRBV20-1 to TRBJ1-2, with TRBD1 as a possible D gene (5 bases). This CDR3 contains 13 residues. V was cut by 4 bases and J by 7 bases, with 16 bases left in between. Per germline, CDR1 DFQATT and CDR2 SNEGSKA (reference sequence).